This T cell receptor (beta chain) was profiled in a study of cytomegalovirus exposure and HLA in healthy donors. Study conclusions and caveats: An analysis was carried out at a later point. It showed that HLA-associated TCR beta chains were more clonally expanded than equally common non-associated chains.

Germline V gene lookup returns CDR1 SGDLS and CDR2 YYNGEE. CDR3 size: 16 residues. V was pared by 2 bases and J by 2 bases, with 7 bases of the junction left unmatched. In regard to this clone: Its target is unknown.

The PCR made use of 60 Vbeta and 13 Jbeta primers. Some clones are missing from TCRdb's copy, which holds only in-frame ones; the method was immunoSEQ multiplex PCR. The repertoire holds 75,000 to 95,000 clones, with over 55% as singletons. This clonotype originated in a woman aged 45-59 years in good health and CMV-seropositive. What was sequenced was PBMCs. The chain combines TRBV9 with TRBJ2-5, with 9 bases fitting TRBD1. The CDR3 DNA sequence: TGTGCCAGCAGCGTGGGGACAGGGCGACTACAAGAGACCCAGTACTTC. Translation gives CASSVGTGRLQETQYF.